Below, 18 T cell receptor beta chains from the same sample are listed, as sequenced in a study of blood T cell repertoires in COVID-19. TCRdb's table, derived via immunoSEQ multiplex PCR, lists solely in-frame clones and lacks some. There are some 150,000 clones in the sample; approximately 86% occur only once, and 1.5% lies in the top ten. The sequencing input was peripheral blood. The receptors were sampled from a woman aged 55-75 years with acute or convalescent COVID-19.

This clone was counted only a few times. V gene TRBV7-3 combines with J gene TRBJ1-1, with D perhaps matching TRBD1 (6 bases). Germline assignment: CDR1 SGHTA and CDR2 FQGTGA. V dropped 4 bases and J dropped 1 base, with 10 bases sitting between them. The CDR3 contains 14 residues. The DNA for the CDR3 is TGTGCCAGCAGCTATACAGGGAGGAACACTGAAGCTTTCTTT. The encoded protein is CASSYTGRNTEAFF. Variable domain in full (rest from reference TRBV7-3 and TRBJ1-1): GAGVSQTPSNKVTEKGKYVELRCDPISGHTALYWYRQSLGQGPEFLIYFQGTGAADDSGLPNDRFFAVRPEGSVSTLKIQRTERGDSAVYLCASSYTGRNTEAFFGQGTRLTVV.

This clone is a singleton in its sample. This chain uses TRBV28 with TRBJ1-2, with a possible D match to TRBD1 (5 bases). The CDR3 has 16 residues. The germline V gene encodes CDR1 MDHEN and CDR2 SYDVKM. V shed 3 bases and J shed 1 base, with 15 bases lying between them. The CDR3 sequence is CASSFGGVYSNYGYTF. The CDR3 DNA reads as TGTGCCAGCAGTTTTGGGGGGGTCTATAGTAACTATGGCTACACCTTC.

The genes are TRBV28 and TRBJ1-6, with 9 bases lining up with TRBD1. This CDR3 is 13 amino acids long. The trim removed 6 bases at V and 9 bases at J, leaving 3 bases unmatched. From germline, CDR1 is MDHEN and CDR2 SYDVKM. CDR3 DNA sequence: TGTGCCAGCAGGGACAGGGGCATTTCACCCCTCCACTTT. It specifies CASRDRGISPLHF. Drawing the rest from reference TRBV28 and TRBJ1-6, the complete variable domain is DVKVTQSSRYLVKRTGEKVFLECVQDMDHENMFWYRQDPGLGLRLIYFSYDVKMKEKGDIPEGYSVSREKKERFSLILESASTNQTSMYLCASRDRGISPLHFGNGTRLTVT.

This clone was picked up a small number of times. The chain uses TRBV2 and TRBJ1-6; the match to TRBD1 covers 10 bases. The CDR3 consists of 14 residues. The J segment lost 10 bases and the V segment lost 5 bases, leaving 5 bases of the junction unmatched. Germline CDR1 SNHLY, CDR2 FYNNEI. CDR3 in amino acids: CASSTGTGVSPLHF. CDR3 coding DNA: TGTGCCAGCAGTACCGGGACAGGGGTGTCACCCCTCCACTTT. The full variable domain, its missing parts supplied by reference TRBV2 and TRBJ1-6, is EPEVTQTPSHQVTQMGQEVILRCVPISNHLYFYWYRQILGQKVEFLVSFYNNEISEKSEIFDDQFSVERPDGSNFTLKIRSTKLEDSAMYFCASSTGTGVSPLHFGNGTRLTVT.

This chain connects TRBV29-1 to TRBJ1-1; 7 nucleotides agree with TRBD1. V dropped 4 bases and J dropped 8; count of bases not matched to a gene: 13. Germline loops: CDR1 SQVTM, CDR2 ANQGSEA. The CDR3 extends over 14 amino acids. The CDR3 reads CSVGWGKTGPEAFF. The DNA for the CDR3 is TGCAGCGTTGGGTGGGGTAAGACAGGGCCAGAAGCTTTCTTT. Combining the CDR3 with reference TRBV29-1 and TRBJ1-1 gives the whole variable domain SAVISQKPSRDICQRGTSLTIQCQVDSQVTMMFWYRQQPGQSLTLIATANQGSEATYESGFVIDKFPISRPNLTFSTLTVSNMSPEDSSIYLCSVGWGKTGPEAFFGQGTRLTVV.

The chain's CDR3 is CASSLVDSYGYTF. The CDR3 DNA reads TGCGCCAGCAGCTTGGTGGACAGCTATGGCTACACCTTC. The V gene is TRBV5-1, the J gene TRBJ1-2, with D possibly matching TRBD1 (6 bases). In germline, CDR1 is SGHRS, CDR2 YFSETQ. The CDR3 extends over 13 amino acids. V lost 0 bases, J lost 4 bases, and 7 bases lay in between.

This clone was counted between two and nine times. The rearrangement joins TRBV7-8 to TRBJ2-1; TRBD2 agrees at 10 bases. The CDR3 runs 16 residues. Looked up from germline, CDR1 is SGHVS and CDR2 is FQNEAQ. V shed 5 bases, J shed 5 bases, and the junction held 9 bases outside the gene matches. As DNA, the CDR3 is TGTGCCAGCAGCCGAAGAGCGGGGGGGCGGGACAATGAGCAGTTCTTC. This encodes CASSRRAGGRDNEQFF. The whole variable domain, remainder taken from reference TRBV7-8 and TRBJ2-1, is GAGVSQSPRYKVAKRGQDVALRCDPISGHVSLFWYQQALGQGPEFLTYFQNEAQLDKSGLPSDRFFAERPEGSVSTLKIQRTQQEDSAVYLCASSRRAGGRDNEQFFGPGTRLTVL.

The chain is built from TRBV28 and TRBJ1-1, with D maybe TRBD1 (6 bases). The CDR3 has 15 residues. Germline V gene lookup returns CDR1 MDHEN and CDR2 SYDVKM. V was trimmed by 1 base and J by 1 base, leaving 10 bases between them. As DNA, the CDR3 is TGTGCCAGCAGTTTATACACGGACAGGAACACTGAAGCTTTCTTT. This gives the protein CASSLYTDRNTEAFF.

The V gene is TRBV5-6, the J gene TRBJ1-2; D is perhaps TRBD1 (5 bases). The CDR3 is 13 residues long. The germline V and J ends were trimmed by 0 bases and 7 bases, with 10 bases remaining between them. The germline CDR1 and CDR2 sequences are SGHDT and YYEEEE. The DNA for the CDR3 is TGTGCCAGCAGCTTGGGGGGTCAGGGTGGCTACACCTTC. It encodes CASSLGGQGGYTF.

This clone was seen a handful of times. V is TRBV4-2 and J is TRBJ1-4; 11 bases match TRBD1. Germline V CDR1 and CDR2: LGHNA, YNFKEQ. This CDR3 has 15 residues. V lost 3 bases to trimming and J lost 8 bases; unmatched junction nucleotides: 5. CDR3 coding DNA: TGTGCCAGCAGCCAGGCGGGACAGGGGGACGAAAAACTGTTTTTT. The encoded protein is CASSQAGQGDEKLFF.

This clone was observed a handful of times. The chain couples TRBV6-6 to TRBJ2-3; 7 bases align to TRBD1. With 5 bases clipped from V and 3 bases from J, the junction kept 8 bases outside the gene matches. CDR3 length: 15 residues. Germline loops: CDR1 MNHNY, CDR2 SVGAGI (reference sequence). CDR3 DNA sequence: TGTGCCAGCAGTAGACAGGGATTCGGTACAGATACGCAGTATTTT. It translates to CASSRQGFGTDTQYF.

This sequence joins TRBV11-2 and TRBJ1-1, with TRBD1 identical over 7 bases. The CDR3 contains 16 residues. CDR1 and CDR2 (germline): SGHAT, FQNNGV. The junction had 5 bases not matched to a gene; V was cut back by 1 base and J by 0 bases. This CDR3 reads CASSLGRGRVNTEAFF. The CDR3, as DNA: TGTGCCAGCAGCTTAGGGAGGGGGCGAGTGAACACTGAAGCTTTCTTT. The full variable domain, completed using reference TRBV11-2 and TRBJ1-1, is EAGVAQSPRYKIIEKRQSVAFWCNPISGHATLYWYQQILGQGPKLLIQFQNNGVVDDSQLPKDRFSAERLKGVDSTLKIQPAKLEDSAVYLCASSLGRGRVNTEAFFGQGTRLTVV.

The V call is TRBV5-1, the J call TRBJ2-1; a possible D gene is TRBD1 (5 bases). This CDR3 spans 15 amino acids. V was pared by 4 bases and J by 3 bases, with 14 bases between. The V gene's germline CDR1 is SGHRS and CDR2 YFSETQ. The CDR3 bases are TGCGCCAGCAGCAAAGCCACCGACAGCTACAATGAGCAGTTCTTC. It translates to CASSKATDSYNEQFF.

This clone was detected only once. This rearrangement joins TRBV12-3 or TRBV12-4 to TRBJ2-2; the D gene is possibly TRBD1 (6 bases). V lost 8 bases, J lost 6 bases, and 7 bases lay in between. The CDR3 length is 11 residues. CDR3 residues: CASGGAGELFF. The CDR3 nucleotides are TGTGCCAGCGGGGGCGCCGGGGAGCTGTTTTTT.

The rearrangement links TRBV11-2 to TRBJ2-2; D not resolved. Germline CDR1 SGHAT, CDR2 FQNNGV. This CDR3 has 13 amino acids. V gave up 0 bases and J gave up 6 bases, with 5 bases separating them. CDR3 in DNA: TGTGCCAGCAGCTTAGATCGAGCCGGGGAGCTGTTTTTT. Translating gives CASSLDRAGELFF.

This sequence joins TRBV4-2 and TRBJ1-1; no clear D gene. V shed 1 base and J shed 1 base, with 13 bases lying between them. CDR1 and CDR2 from the germline V gene are LGHNA and YNFKEQ. This CDR3 comprises 16 residues. Here the CDR3 DNA reads TGTGCCAGCAGCCAAGGAGGGCGGGGTTCGAACACTGAAGCTTTCTTT. Translating gives CASSQGGRGSNTEAFF.

This clone has just one count. The chain couples TRBV11-1 to TRBJ1-1, with TRBD1 identical over 8 bases. J gave up 1 base and V 7 bases, and 8 bases lay outside the gene matches. CDR3 length: 15 residues. Germline V gives CDR1 SGHAT, CDR2 FQDESV (reference sequence). For the CDR3, the DNA is TGTGCCAGCACCCAAACTGGACAGGGGAACACTGAAGCTTTCTTT. It translates to CASTQTGQGNTEAFF.

This rearrangement joins TRBV19 to TRBJ1-5; TRBD1 might be the D (5 bases). The CDR3 contains 14 residues. V lost 5 bases to trimming and J lost 7 bases, with 15 bases between them. The germline V gene has CDR1 LNHDA and CDR2 SQIVND (reference sequence). This chain's CDR3 is CASSYQQGGQPQHF. The CDR3, as DNA: TGTGCCAGTAGTTATCAGCAGGGAGGGCAGCCCCAGCATTTT.